The source of this T cell receptor (beta chain) is a study of T cell responses to AZD1222 COVID-19 vaccine. V lost 6 bases, J lost 2 bases, and 9 bases stayed unmatched. Looked up from germline, CDR1 is SEHNR and CDR2 is FQNEAQ (reference sequence). The CDR3 is 16 amino acids. Sequencing used immunoSEQ multiplex PCR; TCRdb keeps in-frame clones, though not all of them. The data contain 150,000 to 200,000 clones, 90% to 95% of them seen just once; the ten biggest clones take up around 0.98%. The J gene is TRBJ1-4, the V gene TRBV7-9, with 7 bases that match TRBD1. The sequencing used peripheral blood, collected 28 days after the second AZD1222 dose. This clonotype originated in an adult who received the AZD1222 COVID-19 vaccine. CDR3 amino acids: CASSPRGHATNEKLFF. The DNA of the CDR3 is TGTGCCAGCAGTCCAAGGGGGCACGCGACTAATGAAAAACTGTTTTTT.